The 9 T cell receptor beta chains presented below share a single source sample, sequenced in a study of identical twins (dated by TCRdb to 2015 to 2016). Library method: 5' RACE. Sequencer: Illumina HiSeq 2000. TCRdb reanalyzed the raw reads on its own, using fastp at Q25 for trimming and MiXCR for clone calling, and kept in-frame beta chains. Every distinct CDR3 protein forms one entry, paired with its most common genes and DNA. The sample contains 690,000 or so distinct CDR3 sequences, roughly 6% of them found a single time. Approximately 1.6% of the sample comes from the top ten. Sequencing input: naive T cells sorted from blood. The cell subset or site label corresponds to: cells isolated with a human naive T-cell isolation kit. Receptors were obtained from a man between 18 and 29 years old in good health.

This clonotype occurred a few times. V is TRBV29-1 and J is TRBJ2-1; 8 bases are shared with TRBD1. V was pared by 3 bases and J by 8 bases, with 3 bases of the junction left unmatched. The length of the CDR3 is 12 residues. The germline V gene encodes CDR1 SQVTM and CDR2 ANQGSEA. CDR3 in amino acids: CSVDGTGHEQFF. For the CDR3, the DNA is TGCAGCGTTGATGGGACAGGTCATGAGCAGTTCTTC.

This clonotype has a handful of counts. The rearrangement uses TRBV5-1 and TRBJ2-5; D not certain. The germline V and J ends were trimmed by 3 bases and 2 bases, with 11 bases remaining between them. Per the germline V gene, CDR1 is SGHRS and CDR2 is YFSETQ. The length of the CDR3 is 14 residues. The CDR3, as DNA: TGCGCCAGCAGCTCCGCCAGGCAGCAAGAGACCCAGTACTTC. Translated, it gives CASSSARQQETQYF.

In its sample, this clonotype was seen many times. CDR3 residues: CSARDSSYEQYV. The CDR3 region has the DNA TGCAGCGCAAGGGACTCCTCCTACGAGCAGTACGTC. The genes are TRBV29-1 and TRBJ2-7; D perhaps matches TRBD2 (6 bases). Trimming took off 7 bases at V and 0 bases at J, with 10 bases between the two ends. Per germline, CDR1 SQVTM and CDR2 ANQGSEA. CDR3 length equals 12 residues.

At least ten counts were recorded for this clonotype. The CDR3 DNA sequence: TGTGCCAGCAGCTTAGCACAGGGTCGAGAAAAACTGTTTTTT. This sequence encodes CASSLAQGREKLFF. The V call is TRBV7-2, the J call TRBJ1-4; D perhaps matches TRBD1 (6 bases). Germline V gene lookup returns CDR1 SGHTA and CDR2 FQGNSA. V gave up 0 bases and J gave up 8 bases, with 10 bases separating them. This CDR3 is built from 14 residues.

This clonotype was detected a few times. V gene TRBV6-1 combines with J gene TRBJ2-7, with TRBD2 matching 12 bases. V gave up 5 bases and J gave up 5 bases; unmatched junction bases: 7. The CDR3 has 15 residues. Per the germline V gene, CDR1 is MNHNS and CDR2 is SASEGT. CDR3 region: CASSSLAGGPNEQYV. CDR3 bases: TGTGCCAGCAGTAGTCTAGCGGGAGGGCCTAACGAGCAGTACGTC.

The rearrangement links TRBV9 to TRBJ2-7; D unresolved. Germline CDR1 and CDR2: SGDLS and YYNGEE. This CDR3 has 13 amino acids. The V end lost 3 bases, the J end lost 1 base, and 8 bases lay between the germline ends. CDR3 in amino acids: CASSAFQSYEQYF. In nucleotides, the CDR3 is TGTGCCAGCAGCGCATTCCAATCCTACGAGCAGTACTTC.

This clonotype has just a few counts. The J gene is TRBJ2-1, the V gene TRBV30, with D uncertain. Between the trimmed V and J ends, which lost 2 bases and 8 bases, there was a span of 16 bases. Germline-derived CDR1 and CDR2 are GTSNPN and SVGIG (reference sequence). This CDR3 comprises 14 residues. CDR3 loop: CAWSRRQSGDEQFF. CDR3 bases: TGTGCCTGGAGTAGGCGGCAGTCGGGCGATGAGCAGTTCTTC.

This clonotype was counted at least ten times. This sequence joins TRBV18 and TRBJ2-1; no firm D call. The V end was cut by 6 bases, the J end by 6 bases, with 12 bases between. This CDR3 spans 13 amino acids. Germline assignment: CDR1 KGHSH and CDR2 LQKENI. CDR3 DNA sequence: TGTGCCAGCTCCCCGAGCCTAGTCAATGAGCAGTTCTTC. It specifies CASSPSLVNEQFF. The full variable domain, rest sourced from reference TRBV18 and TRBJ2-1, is NAGVMQNPRHLVRRRGQEARLRCSPMKGHSHVYWYRQLPEEGLKFMVYLQKENIIDESGMPKERFSAEFPKEGPSILRIQQVVRGDSAAYFCASSPSLVNEQFFGPGTRLTVL.

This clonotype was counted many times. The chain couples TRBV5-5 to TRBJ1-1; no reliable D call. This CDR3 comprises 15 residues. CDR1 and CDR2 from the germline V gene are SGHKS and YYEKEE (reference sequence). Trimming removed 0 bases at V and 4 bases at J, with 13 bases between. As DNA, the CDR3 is TGTGCCAGCAGCTTGGAGTTTGATTGGGGCACTGAAGCTTTCTTT. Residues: CASSLEFDWGTEAFF.